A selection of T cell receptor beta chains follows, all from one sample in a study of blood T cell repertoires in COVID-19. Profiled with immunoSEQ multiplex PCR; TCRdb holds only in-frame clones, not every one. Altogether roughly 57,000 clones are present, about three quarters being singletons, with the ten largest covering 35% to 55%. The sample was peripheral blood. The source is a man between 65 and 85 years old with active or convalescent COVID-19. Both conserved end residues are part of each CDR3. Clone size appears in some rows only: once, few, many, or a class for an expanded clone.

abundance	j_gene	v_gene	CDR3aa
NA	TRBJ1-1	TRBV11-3	CASSVGQKNTEAFF
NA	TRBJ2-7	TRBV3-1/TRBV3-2	CASSQDRYAYEQYF
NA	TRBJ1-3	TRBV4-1	CASSQSSGNTIYF
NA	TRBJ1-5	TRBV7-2	CASSLGGFQPQHF
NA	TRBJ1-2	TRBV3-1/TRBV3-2	CASSQGSTGVYGYTF
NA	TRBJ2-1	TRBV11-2	CASSLDGQSYNEQFF
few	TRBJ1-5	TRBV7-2	CASSLARGGDQPQHF
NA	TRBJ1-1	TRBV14	CASSQSRAYRGSPLLSGTEAFF
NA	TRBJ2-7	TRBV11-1	CASSSPGGGYEQYF
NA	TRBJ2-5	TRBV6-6	CASRPAGGAQTQYF
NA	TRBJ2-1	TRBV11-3	CASSFKTSGTYNEQFF
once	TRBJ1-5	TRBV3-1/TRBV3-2	CASSQENRTGGVDNQPQHF
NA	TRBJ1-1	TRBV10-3	CAISEGGSGLEAFF
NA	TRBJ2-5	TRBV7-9	CASGLAGETQYF
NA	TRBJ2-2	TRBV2	CASSGGTSDTGELFF
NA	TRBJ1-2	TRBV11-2	CASSPTQGAANYGYTF
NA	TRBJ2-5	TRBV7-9	CASSRVGESQYF
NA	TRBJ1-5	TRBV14	CASSQDPYQPQHF
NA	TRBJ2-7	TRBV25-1	CASSEGGWRTYEQYF